This TCR beta chain came from a study of T cell responses to AZD1222 COVID-19 vaccine. Findings of the study overall: Only five to seven AZD1222 recipients tested seropositive at baseline. Clonal diversity may have been underestimated, and the donors were mostly white British, with more females than males. Researchers report vaccine-associated CD4 TCRs spanning spike, with dominance at 160-218 and 743-854. Sampled repertoires all dated from after the peak T cell response.

The assay was immunoSEQ multiplex PCR, and TCRdb's table has in-frame clones only and misses some. The sample yields around 89,000 clones, over 75% seen once. V gave up 1 base and J gave up 4 bases; unmatched junction bases: 5. The CDR3 covers 15 residues. Germline V gene sequence: CDR1 MGHRA, CDR2 YSYEKL. To note about this clone: The antigen remains undetermined.

The origin of this receptor is an adult who received the AZD1222 COVID-19 vaccine. Specimen: peripheral blood, collected 28 days after the second AZD1222 dose. The V gene is TRBV4-1, the J gene TRBJ2-7, with 9 bases identical to TRBD2. This chain's CDR3 is CASSQGGGAVYEQYF. In DNA form, the CDR3 reads TGCGCCAGCAGCCAAGGCGGGGGGGCCGTTTACGAGCAGTACTTC.